This T cell receptor beta chain was recovered during a study of blood T cells in healthy people across ages. Study-level information: Capturing about one barcoded beta molecule per two T cells was achieved by template switching.

Combining a sample-barcoded 5' primer with a J-beta primer mix, a second PCR ran for about 7 to 11 cycles. One entry per CDR3 protein results from TCRdb running MiXCR on the 5' RACE reads. The sample lists about 1.5 million distinct CDR3 sequences, about 42% occurring once. Trimming took 0 bases from V and 1 from J; bases not matched to a gene: 1. The CDR3 extends over 14 amino acids. Per germline, CDR1 DFQATT and CDR2 SNEGSKA (reference sequence). The study drew donors from healthy Caucasian individuals in Russia aged roughly 6 to 90. This clonotype appeared a few times. Source material: blood. This TCR was sampled from a woman under 30 in good health. The J gene is TRBJ1-1, the V gene TRBV20-1, with 8 bases matching TRBD1. CDR3 in amino acids: CSAREGQANTEAFF. The CDR3, as DNA: TGCAGTGCTAGAGAGGGACAGGCGAACACTGAAGCTTTCTTT.